This T cell receptor beta chain was identified in a study of T cells in women clearing cervical HPV infection. Study context: Cases' blood sampling followed lesion detection by median approximately 140 days (90 to 200).

CDR3 length: 14 residues. V shed 3 bases and J shed 3 bases, with 12 bases lying between them. CDR1 is SNHLY and CDR2 is FYNNEI in the germline V gene. Here immunoSEQ multiplex PCR was the method, and the copy in TCRdb shows in-frame clones only, minus some. Here the sample table reports more than 20,000 clones. Concerning this clone: What it binds is unknown. The DNA ends 3 residues before the CDR3 does, and the rest of the CDR3 is filled in from the germline J gene.

Study findings and constraints: It is unknown whether associations predate infection; no effector/memory or HPV-specific sorting.

The chain employs TRBV2 and TRBJ2-7, with a weak D call TRBD2 (6 bases). The sequence was collected from a woman aged 18 to 75 with a cervical HPV16 infection that either progressed to CIN3+ or cleared (not recorded which). Material for sequencing was blood buffy coat. Incomplete CDR3 DNA: TGTGCCAGCAGTGAGGGACTTTCTCACTACGAG. This sequence encodes CASSEGLSHYE. The complete CDR3 protein is CASSEGLSHYEQYF.